The entry that follows covers one T cell receptor beta chain sequence. Original methodology: Amplification of reference gene primers was used by the study to estimate nucleated cell counts. The method was immunoSEQ multiplex PCR; TCRdb's version includes in-frame clones alone and lacks a portion of them. V and J calls and clone size follow that table, whereas D and trimming were derived from the DNA. Among more than 70,000 clones listed, roughly 78% were seen once. This entry belongs to a study of blood T cell repertoires in COVID-19. As for the study in general: Acute and convalescent COVID-19 samples came from the United States, Italy and Spain. From T cells, B-cell-depleted T cells, or PBMCs came the material, which was cDNA or gDNA.

This clonotype originated in a woman between 65 and 79 years old with acute or convalescent COVID-19. Material: peripheral blood.

This CDR3 is CASSIVWQANTEAFF. The CDR3 DNA reads TGTGCCAGTAGTATAGTCTGGCAGGCAAACACTGAAGCTTTCTTT. This chain links TRBV19 with TRBJ1-1; D remains ambiguous. The germline V gene encodes CDR1 LNHDA and CDR2 SQIVND (reference sequence). V shed 1 base and J shed 2 bases, with 11 bases lying between them. This CDR3 has 15 residues.